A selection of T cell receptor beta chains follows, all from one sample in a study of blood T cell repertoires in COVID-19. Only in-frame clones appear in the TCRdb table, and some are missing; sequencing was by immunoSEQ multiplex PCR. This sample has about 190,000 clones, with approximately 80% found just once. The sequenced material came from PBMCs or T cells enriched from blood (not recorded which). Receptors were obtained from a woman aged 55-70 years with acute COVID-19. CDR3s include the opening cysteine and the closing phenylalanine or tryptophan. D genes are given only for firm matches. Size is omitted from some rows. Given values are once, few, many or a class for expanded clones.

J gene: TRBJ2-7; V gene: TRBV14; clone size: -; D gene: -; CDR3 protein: CASSPGSGASEQYF; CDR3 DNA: TGTGCCAGCAGCCCGGGATCAGGGGCCTCCGAGCAGTACTTC
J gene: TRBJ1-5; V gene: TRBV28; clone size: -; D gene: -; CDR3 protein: CASGVGVYQPQHF; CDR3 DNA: TGTGCCAGCGGGGTCGGGGTTTATCAGCCCCAGCATTTT
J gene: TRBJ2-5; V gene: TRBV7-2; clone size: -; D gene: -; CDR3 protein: CASSLNGGTPRETQYF; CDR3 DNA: TGTGCCAGCAGCCTGAATGGCGGTACTCCAAGAGAGACCCAGTACTTC
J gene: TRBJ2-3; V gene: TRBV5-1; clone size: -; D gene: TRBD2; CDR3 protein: CASSSTSGGHTDTQYF; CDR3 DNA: TGCGCCAGCAGCTCAACTAGCGGGGGACACACAGATACGCAGTATTTT
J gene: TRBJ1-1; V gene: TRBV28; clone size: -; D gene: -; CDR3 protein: CASTAQGKGSTEAFF; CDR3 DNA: TGTGCCAGCACCGCCCAGGGGAAGGGGAGTACTGAAGCTTTCTTT
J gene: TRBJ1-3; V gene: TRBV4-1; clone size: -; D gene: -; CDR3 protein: CASSQDALMPGNTIYF; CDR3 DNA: TGCGCCAGCAGCCAAGATGCGCTAATGCCCGGAAACACCATATATTTT
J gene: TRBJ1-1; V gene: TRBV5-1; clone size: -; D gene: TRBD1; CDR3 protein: CASSWTGSGTEAFF; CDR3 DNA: TGCGCCAGCAGCTGGACAGGTTCAGGCACTGAAGCTTTCTTT
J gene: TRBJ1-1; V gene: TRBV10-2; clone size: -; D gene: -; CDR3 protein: CASSAVRGIDTEAFF; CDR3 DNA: TGCGCCAGCAGTGCCGTAAGGGGCATTGACACTGAAGCTTTCTTT
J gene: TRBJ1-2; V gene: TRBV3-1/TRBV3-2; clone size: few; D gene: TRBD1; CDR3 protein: CASSQGQGAYGYTF; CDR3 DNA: TGTGCCAGCAGCCAAGGTCAGGGGGCCTATGGCTACACCTTC
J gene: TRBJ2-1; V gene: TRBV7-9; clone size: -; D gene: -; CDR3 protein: CASSLDSVSGGAVGQFF; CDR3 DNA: TGTGCCAGCAGCTTAGACTCGGTTAGCGGAGGGGCCGTGGGGCAGTTCTTC
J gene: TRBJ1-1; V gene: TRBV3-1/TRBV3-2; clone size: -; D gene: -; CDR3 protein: CASSSRARGAGTEAFF; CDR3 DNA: TGTGCCAGCAGCTCCCGGGCGCGGGGGGCGGGGACTGAAGCTTTCTTT
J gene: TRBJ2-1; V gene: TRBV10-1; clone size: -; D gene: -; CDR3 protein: CASSESGSYNEQFF; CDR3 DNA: TGCGCCAGCAGTGAGAGCGGCTCCTACAATGAGCAGTTCTTC
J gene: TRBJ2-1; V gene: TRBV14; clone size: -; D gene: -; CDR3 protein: CASSQPPTRGSEQFF; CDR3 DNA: TGTGCCAGCAGCCAACCCCCAACCCGGGGAAGTGAGCAGTTCTTC
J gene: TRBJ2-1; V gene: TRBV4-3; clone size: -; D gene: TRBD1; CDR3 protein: CASSHPGQGGNEQFF; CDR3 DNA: TGCGCCAGCAGCCATCCGGGACAGGGAGGCAATGAGCAGTTCTTC
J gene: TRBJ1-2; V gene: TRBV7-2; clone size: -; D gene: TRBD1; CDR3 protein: CASSLAGQGSNYGYTF; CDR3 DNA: TGTGCCAGCAGCTTAGCAGGACAGGGGTCTAACTATGGCTACACCTTC
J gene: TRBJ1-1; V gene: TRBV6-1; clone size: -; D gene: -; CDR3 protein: CASSEDSHSEAFF; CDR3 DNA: TGTGCCAGCAGTGAAGACTCCCACTCTGAAGCTTTCTTT
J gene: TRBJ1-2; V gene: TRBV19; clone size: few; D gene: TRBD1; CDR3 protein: CASGGTGGAHGYTF; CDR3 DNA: TGTGCCAGTGGGGGGACAGGGGGCGCGCATGGCTACACCTTC
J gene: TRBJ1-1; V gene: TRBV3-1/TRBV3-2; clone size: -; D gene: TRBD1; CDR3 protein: CASSQEIVRGLNTEAFF; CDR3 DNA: TGTGCCAGCAGCCAAGAAATTGTCAGGGGGTTGAACACTGAAGCTTTCTTT
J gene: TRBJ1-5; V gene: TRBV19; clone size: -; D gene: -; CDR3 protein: CASSITGGRNQPQHF; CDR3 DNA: TGTGCCAGTAGTATAACGGGAGGCCGCAATCAGCCCCAGCATTTT
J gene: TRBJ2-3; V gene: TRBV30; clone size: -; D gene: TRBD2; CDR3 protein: CAWSVGGADTQYF; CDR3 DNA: TGTGCCTGGAGTGTGGGGGGGGCAGATACGCAGTATTTT
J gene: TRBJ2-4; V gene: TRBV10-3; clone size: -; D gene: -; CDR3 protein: CAISDGAGVDIQYF; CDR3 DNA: TGTGCCATCAGTGACGGGGCAGGGGTGGACATTCAGTACTTC
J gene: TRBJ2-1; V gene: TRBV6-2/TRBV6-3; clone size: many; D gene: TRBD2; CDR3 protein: CASSYFGTRIAEQFF; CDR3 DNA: TGTGCCAGCAGTTACTTCGGGACTAGAATTGCTGAGCAGTTCTTC
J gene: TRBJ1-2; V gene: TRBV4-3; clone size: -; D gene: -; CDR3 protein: CASSQEGRGSYGYTF; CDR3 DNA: TGCGCCAGCAGCCAAGAAGGTCGGGGGAGCTATGGCTACACCTTC
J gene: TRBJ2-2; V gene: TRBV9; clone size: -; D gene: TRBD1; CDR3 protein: CASSVATGVTGELFF; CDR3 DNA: TGTGCCAGCAGCGTCGCGACAGGGGTCACCGGGGAGCTGTTTTTT
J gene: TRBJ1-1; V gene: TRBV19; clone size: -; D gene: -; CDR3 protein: CASSTNRETEAFF; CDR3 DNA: TGTGCCAGTAGTACTAACAGGGAAACTGAAGCTTTCTTT
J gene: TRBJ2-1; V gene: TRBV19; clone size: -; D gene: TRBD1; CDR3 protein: CASTGQGYNEQFF; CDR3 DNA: TGTGCCAGTACGGGACAGGGCTACAATGAGCAGTTCTTC
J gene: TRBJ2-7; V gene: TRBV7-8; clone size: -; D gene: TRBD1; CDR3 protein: CASSGKGQGYEQYF; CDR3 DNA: TGTGCCAGCAGCGGAAAGGGACAGGGCTACGAGCAGTACTTC
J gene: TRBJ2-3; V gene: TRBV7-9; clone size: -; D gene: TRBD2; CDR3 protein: CASSLSSGSSSDTQYF; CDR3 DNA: TGTGCCAGCAGCTTATCTAGCGGGAGTTCATCAGATACGCAGTATTTT
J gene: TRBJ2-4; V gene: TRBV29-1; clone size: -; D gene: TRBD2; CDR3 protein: CSVEDRGRAKNIQYF; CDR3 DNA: TGCAGCGTTGAAGATCGCGGGAGGGCCAAAAACATTCAGTACTTC
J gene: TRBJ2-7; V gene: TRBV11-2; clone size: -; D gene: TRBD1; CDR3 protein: CASMPGQGLGGFSYEQYF; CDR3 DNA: TGTGCCAGCATGCCGGGACAGGGTCTGGGTGGGTTCTCCTACGAGCAGTACTTC
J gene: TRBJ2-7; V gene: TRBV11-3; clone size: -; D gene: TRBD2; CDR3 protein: CASSPRSLAGVGEQYF; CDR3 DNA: TGTGCCAGCAGCCCCCGTTCTCTAGCGGGAGTCGGAGAGCAGTACTTC
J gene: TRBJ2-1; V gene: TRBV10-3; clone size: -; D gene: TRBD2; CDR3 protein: CAIRRTSGNPTNEQFF; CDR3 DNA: TGTGCCATCAGGCGGACTAGCGGGAATCCCACCAATGAGCAGTTCTTC
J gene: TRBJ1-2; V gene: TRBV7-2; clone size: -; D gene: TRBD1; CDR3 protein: CASSLDRQGAGYTF; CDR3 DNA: TGTGCCAGCAGCTTAGACCGACAGGGGGCTGGCTACACCTTC
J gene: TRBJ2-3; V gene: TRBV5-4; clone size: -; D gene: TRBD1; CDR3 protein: CASSLGRDRGGDTQYF; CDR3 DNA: TGTGCCAGCAGCTTGGGCCGGGACAGGGGAGGAGATACGCAGTATTTT
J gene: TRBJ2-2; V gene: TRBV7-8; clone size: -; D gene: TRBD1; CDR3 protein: CASSLTGTGVNTGELFF; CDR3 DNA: TGTGCCAGCAGCTTAACAGGGACAGGGGTTAACACCGGGGAGCTGTTTTTT
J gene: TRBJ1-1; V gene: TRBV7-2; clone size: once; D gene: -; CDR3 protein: CASSLYAGVEAFF; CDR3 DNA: TGTGCCAGCAGCTTATATGCAGGGGTAGAAGCTTTCTTT
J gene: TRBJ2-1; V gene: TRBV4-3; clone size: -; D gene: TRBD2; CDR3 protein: CASSQVFLAGHPGIYNEQFF; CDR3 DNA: TGCGCCAGCAGCCAAGTTTTTCTAGCGGGGCACCCCGGGATTTACAATGAGCAGTTCTTC
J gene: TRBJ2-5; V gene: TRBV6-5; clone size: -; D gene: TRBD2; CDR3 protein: CASSIGLAGVETQYF; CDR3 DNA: TGTGCCAGCAGTATTGGACTAGCGGGAGTGGAGACCCAGTACTTC
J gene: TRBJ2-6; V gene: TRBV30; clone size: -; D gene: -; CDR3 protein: CAWSPGGTGANVLTF; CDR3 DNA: TGTGCCTGGAGCCCGGGGGGCACTGGGGCCAACGTCCTGACTTTC
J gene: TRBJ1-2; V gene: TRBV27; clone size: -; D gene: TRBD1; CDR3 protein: CASSLSEGQGYGYTF; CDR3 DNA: TGTGCCAGCAGTCTCAGCGAGGGACAGGGCTATGGCTACACCTTC
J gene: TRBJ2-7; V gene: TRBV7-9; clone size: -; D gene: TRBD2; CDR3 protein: CASSPSLHPPLADTYEQYF; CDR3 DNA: TGTGCCAGCAGCCCTAGTCTCCACCCCCCACTAGCGGATACCTACGAGCAGTACTTC
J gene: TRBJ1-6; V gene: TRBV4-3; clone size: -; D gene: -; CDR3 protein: CASSQDRTSSYNSPLHF; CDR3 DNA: TGCGCCAGCAGCCAAGATCGAACCAGCTCCTATAATTCACCCCTCCACTTT
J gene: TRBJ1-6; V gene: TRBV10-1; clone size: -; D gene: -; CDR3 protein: CASSEAGRDSPLHF; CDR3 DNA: TGCGCCAGCAGTGAAGCAGGGCGAGATTCACCCCTCCACTTT
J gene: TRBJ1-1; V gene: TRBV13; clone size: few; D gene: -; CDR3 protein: CASSLGAVDTEAFF; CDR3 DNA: TGTGCCAGCAGCTTAGGGGCAGTTGACACTGAAGCTTTCTTT
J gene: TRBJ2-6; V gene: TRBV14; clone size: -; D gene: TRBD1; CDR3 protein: CASSQGVRTGTGANVLTF; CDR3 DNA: TGTGCCAGCAGCCAAGGGGTTCGGACAGGGACTGGGGCCAACGTCCTGACTTTC
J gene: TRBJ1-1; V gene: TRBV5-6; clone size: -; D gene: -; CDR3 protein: CASSLRTPDTEAFF; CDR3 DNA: TGTGCCAGCAGCTTAAGGACACCAGACACTGAAGCTTTCTTT
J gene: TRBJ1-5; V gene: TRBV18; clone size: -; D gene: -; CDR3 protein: CASSSSGGPGNQPQHF; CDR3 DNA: TGTGCCAGCTCATCTAGTGGGGGCCCAGGCAATCAGCCCCAGCATTTT
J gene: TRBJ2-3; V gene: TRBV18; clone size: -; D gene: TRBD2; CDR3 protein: CASSPRASGGSTDTQYF; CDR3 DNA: TGTGCCAGCTCACCAAGGGCTAGCGGGGGGAGCACAGATACGCAGTATTTT
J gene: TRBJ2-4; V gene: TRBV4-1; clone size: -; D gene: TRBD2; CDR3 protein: CASSQAPGLKNIQYF; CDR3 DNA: TGCGCCAGCAGCCAAGCACCGGGACTAAAAAACATTCAGTACTTC
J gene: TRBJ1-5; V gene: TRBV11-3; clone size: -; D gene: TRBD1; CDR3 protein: CASSLLTVGDSSYSNQPQHF; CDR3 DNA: TGTGCCAGCAGTTTACTCACGGTAGGGGACAGCTCGTATAGCAATCAGCCCCAGCATTTT
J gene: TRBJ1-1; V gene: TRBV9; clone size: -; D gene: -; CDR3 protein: CASSVDGPSTEAFF; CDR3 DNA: TGTGCCAGCAGCGTAGACGGTCCGAGCACTGAAGCTTTCTTT
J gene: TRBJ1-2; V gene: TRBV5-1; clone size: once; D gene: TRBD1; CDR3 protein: CASSPKPGQGVAGYTF; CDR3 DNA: TGCGCCAGCAGCCCTAAGCCGGGACAGGGAGTCGCAGGCTACACCTTC
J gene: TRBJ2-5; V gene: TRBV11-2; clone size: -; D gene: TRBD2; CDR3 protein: CASSQLAGGRETQYF; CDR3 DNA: TGTGCCAGCAGCCAGCTAGCGGGGGGTCGAGAGACCCAGTACTTC